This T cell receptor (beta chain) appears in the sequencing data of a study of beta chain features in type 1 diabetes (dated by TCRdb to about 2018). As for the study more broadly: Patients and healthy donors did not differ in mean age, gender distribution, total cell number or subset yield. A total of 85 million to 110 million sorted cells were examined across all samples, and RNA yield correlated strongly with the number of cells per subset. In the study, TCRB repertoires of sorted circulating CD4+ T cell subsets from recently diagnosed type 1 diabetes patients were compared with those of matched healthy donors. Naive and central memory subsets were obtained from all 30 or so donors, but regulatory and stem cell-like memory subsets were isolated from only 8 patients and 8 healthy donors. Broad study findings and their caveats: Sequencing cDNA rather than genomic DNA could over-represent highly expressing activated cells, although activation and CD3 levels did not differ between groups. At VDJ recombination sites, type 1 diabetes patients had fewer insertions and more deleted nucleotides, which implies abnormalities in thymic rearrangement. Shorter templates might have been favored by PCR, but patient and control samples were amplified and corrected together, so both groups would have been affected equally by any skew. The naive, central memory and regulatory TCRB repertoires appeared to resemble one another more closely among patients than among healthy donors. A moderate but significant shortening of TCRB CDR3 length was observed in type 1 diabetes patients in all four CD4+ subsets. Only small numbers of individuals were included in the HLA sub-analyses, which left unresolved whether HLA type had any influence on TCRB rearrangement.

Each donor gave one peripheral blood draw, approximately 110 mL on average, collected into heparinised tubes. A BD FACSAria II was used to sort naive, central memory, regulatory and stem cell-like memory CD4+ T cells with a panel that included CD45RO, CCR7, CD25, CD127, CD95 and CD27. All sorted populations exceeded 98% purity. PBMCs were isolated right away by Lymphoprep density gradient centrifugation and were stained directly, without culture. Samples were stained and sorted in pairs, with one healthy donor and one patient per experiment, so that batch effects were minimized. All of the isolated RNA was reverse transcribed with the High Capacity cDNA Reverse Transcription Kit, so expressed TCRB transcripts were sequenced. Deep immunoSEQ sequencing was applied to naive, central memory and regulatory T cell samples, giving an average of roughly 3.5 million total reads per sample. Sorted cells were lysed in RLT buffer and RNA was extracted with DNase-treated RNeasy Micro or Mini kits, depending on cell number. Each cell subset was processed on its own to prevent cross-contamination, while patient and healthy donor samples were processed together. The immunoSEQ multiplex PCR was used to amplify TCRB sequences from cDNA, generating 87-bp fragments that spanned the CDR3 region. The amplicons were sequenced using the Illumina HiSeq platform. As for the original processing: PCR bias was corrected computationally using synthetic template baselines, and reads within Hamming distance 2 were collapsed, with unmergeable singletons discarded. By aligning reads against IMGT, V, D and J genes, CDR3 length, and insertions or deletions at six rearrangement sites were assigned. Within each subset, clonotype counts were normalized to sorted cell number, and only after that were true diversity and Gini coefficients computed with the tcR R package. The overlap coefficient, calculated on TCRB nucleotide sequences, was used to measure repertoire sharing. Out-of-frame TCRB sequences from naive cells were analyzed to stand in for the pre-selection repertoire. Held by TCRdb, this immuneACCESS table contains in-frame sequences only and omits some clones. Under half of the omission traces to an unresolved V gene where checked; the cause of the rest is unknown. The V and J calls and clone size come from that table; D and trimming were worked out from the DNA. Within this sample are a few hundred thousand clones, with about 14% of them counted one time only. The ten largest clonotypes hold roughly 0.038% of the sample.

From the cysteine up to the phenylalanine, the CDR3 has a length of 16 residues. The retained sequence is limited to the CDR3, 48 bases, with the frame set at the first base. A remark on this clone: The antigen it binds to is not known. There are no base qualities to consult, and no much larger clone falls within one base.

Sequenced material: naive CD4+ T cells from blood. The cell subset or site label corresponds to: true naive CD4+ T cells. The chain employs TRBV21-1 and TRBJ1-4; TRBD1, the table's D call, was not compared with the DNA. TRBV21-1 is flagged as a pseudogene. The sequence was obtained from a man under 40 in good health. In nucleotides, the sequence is TGTGCCAGCAGCAAACCCGGGACAGGGGGACGCGAAAAACTGTTTTTT. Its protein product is CASSKPGTGGREKLFF.